In its sample, the clone carrying this T cell receptor beta chain was seen a few times. What it recognizes is unknown. At one end, the junction sequence differs from germline, possibly due to a read error. Patients had received no treatment of any kind before thyroid surgery. The germline gives CDR1 MNHNS, CDR2 SASEGT. The CDR3 is made up of 13 amino acids. Per the study methods: The authors used CDR3 differences across clinicopathological groups to build a distant-metastasis classifier for papillary thyroid cancer. TCRdb re-called the PCR reads with MiXCR. The V and J calls shown here were made by TCRdb, not taken from the authors' results. Counted here are approximately 90,000 clones, less than 10% occurring once; the ten biggest clones make up roughly 10%. The source of the sample is a study of metastatic and nonmetastatic thyroid tumors. Overall study context: A comparison of repertoires was made across blood and tumor or nodule tissue from malignant and benign thyroid patients.

Study results and caveats: Benign nodules reportedly had significantly lower TCR beta diversity than malignant thyroid tumors in blood and tumor.

The genes are TRBV6-1 and TRBJ1-6, with D uncertain. The specimen sequenced was blood. The TCR comes from a female donor with papillary thyroid cancer or a benign thyroid nodule (not recorded which). Some clones in this sample may be carry-over from other donors' samples. DNA for the CDR3: TGTGCCAGCAGCGAAGTAGAGAATTCACCCCTCCAATTT. It encodes CASSEVENSPLQF.